A selection of T cell receptor beta chains follows, all from one sample in a study of radiation and T cells in renal cell carcinoma. Using immunoSEQ multiplex PCR, the repertoire was profiled, and TCRdb retains in-frame clones only, with some absent. This table has about 140,000 clones, around 78% appearing once. The specimen was blood, collected from a patient whose treatment included radiotherapy and nephrectomy. These receptor sequences come from a woman in her fifties or sixties with renal cell carcinoma. Both conserved end residues are part of each CDR3. Fields, in order: J gene, clone size, D gene, V gene, CDR3 protein, CDR3 DNA. A D gene is named only where the DNA matches it firmly. Only part of the rows carry a size: once, few, many, or a class if the clone is expanded.

TRBJ2-7,-,TRBD2,TRBV7-2,CASSLSLIIGLAGGKEQYF,TGTGCCAGCAGCTTAAGTCTAATTATAGGTCTAGCGGGGGGGAAAGAGCAGTACTTC
TRBJ2-1,-,-,TRBV7-2,CASSLAELHEQFF,TGTGCCAGCAGCTTAGCGGAGTTGCATGAGCAGTTCTTC
TRBJ2-3,-,TRBD2,TRBV9,CASSVGGSGGVNRDTQYF,TGTGCCAGCAGCGTAGGGGGAAGCGGGGGAGTTAATAGAGATACGCAGTATTTT
TRBJ1-2,-,TRBD1,TRBV19,CASSIPKSGTGALGNYGYTF,TGTGCCAGTAGTATACCGAAATCCGGGACAGGGGCACTTGGCAACTATGGCTACACCTTC
TRBJ1-2,-,-,TRBV6-1,CASRELQRYGYTF,TGTGCCAGCAGGGAATTACAGCGGTATGGCTACACCTTC
TRBJ1-1,-,-,TRBV6-4,CASSRRMNTEAFF,TGTGCCAGCTCGCGGAGAATGAACACTGAAGCTTTCTTT
TRBJ2-1,-,TRBD1,TRBV5-6,CASSLGGTGAYNEQFF,TGTGCCAGCAGCTTGGGCGGGACAGGGGCCTACAATGAGCAGTTCTTC
TRBJ2-5,-,-,TRBV2,CASTGGAEETQYF,TGTGCCAGCACGGGGGGCGCAGAAGAGACCCAGTACTTC
TRBJ1-4,few,-,TRBV5-6,CASSLAGTPEKLFF,TGTGCCAGCAGCTTGGCCGGGACGCCAGAAAAACTGTTTTTT
TRBJ2-5,once,-,TRBV7-2,CASSLVRGQETQYF,TGTGCCAGCAGCTTAGTTAGGGGGCAAGAGACCCAGTACTTC
TRBJ2-7,few,TRBD1,TRBV5-4,CASSFRTGGEQYF,TGTGCCAGCAGCTTTCGGACAGGCGGAGAGCAGTACTTC
TRBJ1-1,few,-,TRBV25-1,CASRQGKDTEAFF,TGTGCCAGCAGGCAGGGGAAGGACACTGAAGCTTTCTTT
TRBJ1-5,-,TRBD1,TRBV5-8,CASSFNMGQRNQPQHF,TGTGCCAGCAGCTTTAATATGGGACAGAGGAATCAGCCCCAGCATTTT
TRBJ2-4,-,-,TRBV27,CASSLLGGAKNIQYF,TGTGCCAGCAGTTTATTAGGAGGAGCCAAAAACATTCAGTACTTC
TRBJ1-5,-,-,TRBV6-5,CASSYSLQGDQPQHF,TGTGCCAGCAGTTACTCGTTGCAGGGAGATCAGCCCCAGCATTTT
TRBJ1-3,-,-,TRBV5-6,CASSWREGSGNTIYF,TGTGCCAGCAGCTGGCGAGAGGGCTCTGGAAACACCATATATTTT
TRBJ2-5,-,-,TRBV1,CTSSQDWSVSAVAGGGETQYF,TGCACCAGCAGCCAAGATTGGAGTGTTTCGGCGGTAGCGGGAGGCGGGGAGACCCAGTACTTC
TRBJ1-2,-,TRBD1,TRBV20-1,CSAGRGNGYTF,TGCAGTGCGGGCAGGGGGAATGGCTACACCTTC
TRBJ2-2,-,-,TRBV10-3,CAITPGTVELFF,TGTGCCATCACCCCAGGGACTGTGGAGCTGTTTTTT
TRBJ1-2,-,-,TRBV18,CASSPSASYGYTF,TGTGCCAGCTCACCATCGGCCTCCTATGGCTACACCTTC
TRBJ1-5,-,-,TRBV15,CATSRDNQPQHF,TGTGCCACCAGCCGCGATAATCAGCCCCAGCATTTT
TRBJ1-4,-,-,TRBV6-6,CASSEAGWEKLFF,TGTGCCAGCAGCGAGGCGGGGTGGGAAAAACTGTTTTTT
TRBJ1-3,-,TRBD1,TRBV7-2,CASSPDRGGNTIYF,TGTGCCAGCAGCCCCGACAGGGGTGGAAACACCATATATTTT
TRBJ2-7,-,TRBD1,TRBV7-9,CASGRQGGSYEQYF,TGTGCCAGCGGGAGACAGGGGGGCTCCTACGAGCAGTACTTC
TRBJ2-3,-,-,TRBV2,CASSDTLGTDTQYF,TGTGCCAGCAGTGATACTTTGGGAACAGATACGCAGTATTTT
TRBJ1-4,-,-,TRBV9,CASSPNTDGGKLFF,TGTGCCAGCAGCCCTAACACGGATGGGGGAAAACTGTTTTTT
TRBJ2-7,-,TRBD1,TRBV7-2,CASSREPGQGAYEQYF,TGTGCCAGCAGCCGAGAACCGGGACAGGGGGCGTACGAGCAGTACTTC
TRBJ1-2,-,-,TRBV21-1,CASSKQDGYTF,TGTGCCAGCAGCAAACAGGATGGCTACACCTTC
TRBJ1-5,-,-,TRBV5-5,CASSLDWGSQPQHF,TGTGCCAGCAGCCTGGACTGGGGCAGTCAGCCCCAGCATTTT
TRBJ2-7,-,-,TRBV1,CTSSQDSRRQETYEQYF,TGCACCAGCAGCCAAGACTCGAGGAGACAGGAGACCTACGAGCAGTACTTC
TRBJ2-5,-,TRBD1,TRBV5-1,CASSLKTGGGETQYF,TGCGCCAGCAGCCTAAAAACAGGGGGCGGAGAGACCCAGTACTTC
TRBJ2-4,-,-,TRBV11-2,CASRIHTAKNIQYF,TGTGCCAGCAGAATCCACACGGCCAAAAACATTCAGTACTTC
TRBJ1-1,once,-,TRBV6-5,CASSYPGANTEAFF,TGTGCCAGCAGTTACCCGGGAGCTAACACTGAAGCTTTCTTT
TRBJ2-7,-,-,TRBV5-4,CASSLAAGLEQYF,TGTGCCAGCAGCTTGGCGGCAGGGTTAGAGCAGTACTTC
TRBJ1-1,few,-,TRBV5-1,CASSLTVMNTEAFF,TGCGCCAGCAGCTTAACAGTGATGAACACTGAAGCTTTCTTT
TRBJ2-1,-,-,TRBV7-2,CASSLVRRDEQFF,TGTGCCAGCAGCTTAGTACGGAGGGATGAGCAGTTCTTC
TRBJ1-4,once,TRBD1,TRBV28,CASSFPGTGNEKLFF,TGTGCCAGCAGTTTCCCCGGGACAGGGAATGAAAAACTGTTTTTT
TRBJ2-4,-,TRBD2,TRBV19,CASSVGLAENIQYF,TGTGCCAGTAGTGTCGGACTAGCGGAAAACATTCAGTACTTC
TRBJ1-5,-,-,TRBV9,CASSEGVGQPQHF,TGTGCCAGCAGCGAGGGAGTGGGCCAGCCCCAGCATTTT
TRBJ2-7,-,TRBD2,TRBV7-2,CASSSVAGETYEQYF,TGTGCCAGCAGCTCGGTAGCGGGAGAGACCTACGAGCAGTACTTC
TRBJ2-4,-,-,TRBV6-1,CASSWTGRDIQYF,TGTGCCAGCAGCTGGACAGGGAGGGACATTCAGTACTTC
TRBJ1-1,-,-,TRBV10-1,CASSPTEGTEAFF,TGCGCCAGCAGTCCCACAGAGGGCACTGAAGCTTTCTTT
TRBJ2-7,-,TRBD1,TRBV10-1,CASSDLGQGDRKYF,TGCGCCAGCAGTGACCTGGGACAGGGGGATAGGAAGTACTTC
TRBJ2-3,-,-,TRBV4-2,CASSQGRGRARGGTQYF,TGTGCCAGCAGCCAAGGCCGGGGCAGGGCTCGTGGGGGTACGCAGTATTTT
TRBJ1-2,-,TRBD1,TRBV5-1,CASSFRSGGSYGYTF,TGCGCCAGCAGCTTCCGATCAGGGGGAAGCTATGGCTACACCTTC
TRBJ1-4,few,-,TRBV6-6,CASSYVEKLFF,TGTGCCAGCAGTTACGTCGAAAAACTGTTTTTT